The 22 T cell receptor beta chains given below trace back to one sample, sequenced in a study of OX40 agonist ivuxolimab in advanced cancers. Profiled with immunoSEQ multiplex PCR; TCRdb holds only in-frame clones, not every one. The table has tens of thousands of clones, around 93% seen once. Source: CD4+ or CD8+ T cells sorted from blood, taken in a trial of the OX40 agonist ivuxolimab. Receptor source: an adult with an advanced solid tumor such as melanoma, head and neck, liver or kidney cancer.

The chain links TRBV7-2 to TRBJ1-5; D is perhaps TRBD1 (5 bases). Between the trimmed V and J ends, which lost 6 bases and 1 base, there was a span of 10 bases. This CDR3 has 14 residues. The germline V gene has CDR1 SGHTA and CDR2 FQGNSA. The CDR3 sequence: CASSFRDSNQPQHF. The CDR3 coding sequence is TGTGCCAGCAGTTTCCGGGACAGCAATCAGCCCCAGCATTTT. Variable domain in full (rest from reference TRBV7-2 and TRBJ1-5): GAGVSQSPSNKVTEKGKDVELRCDPISGHTALYWYRQSLGQGLEFLIYFQGNSAPDKSGLPSDRFSAERTGGSVSTLTIQRTQQEDSAVYLCASSFRDSNQPQHFGDGTRLSIL.

The CDR3 DNA reads as TGTGCCAGTAGTAGAGGACTAGCGGGGGATCTGAGCACAGATACGCAGTATTTT. Residues: CASSRGLAGDLSTDTQYF. The gene calls are TRBV19 and TRBJ2-3; 13 bases match TRBD2. The ends lost 4 bases at V and 0 bases at J; junction bases unmatched: 7. The germline V gene encodes CDR1 LNHDA and CDR2 SQIVND (reference sequence). The CDR3 covers 18 residues.

V and J are TRBV15 and TRBJ1-1, with D unclear. Germline CDR1 reads LNHNV; CDR2 reads YYDKDF (reference sequence). The V end was cut by 11 bases, the J end by 0 bases, with 13 bases between. This CDR3 spans 13 amino acids. The CDR3, as DNA: TGTGCCTTTGCGGATGGAATGAACACTGAAGCTTTCTTT. Translating gives CAFADGMNTEAFF.

V and J are TRBV27 and TRBJ2-1, with TRBD1 matching 7 bases. Per the germline V gene, CDR1 is MNHEY and CDR2 is SMNVEV (reference sequence). V shed 5 bases and J 5 bases; nucleotides not matched to a gene: 12. The length of the CDR3 is 16 residues. The DNA for the CDR3 is TGTGCCAGCAGTGCGACAGGGATGGGTGGCAACAATGAGCAGTTCTTC. Amino acids: CASSATGMGGNNEQFF.

The CDR3, as DNA: TGTGCCAGCAGTTTTGGGGCGTACAATGAGCAGTTCTTC. Protein: CASSFGAYNEQFF. V usage is TRBV27 and J usage is TRBJ2-1, with D possibly being TRBD1 (5 bases). Germline loops: CDR1 MNHEY, CDR2 SMNVEV (reference sequence). The CDR3 runs 13 residues. V lost 3 bases and J 4 bases, leaving 7 bases between the germline ends.

This clone was seen only once. The rearrangement uses TRBV7-2 and TRBJ2-7; TRBD2 matches 8 bases. This CDR3 has 15 residues. The V and J ends lost 5 bases and 2 bases, in that order; junction bases with no gene match: 8. Per germline, CDR1 SGHTA and CDR2 FQGNSA. The CDR3 DNA reads TGTGCCAGCAGCGCCGCCGGCGGGGGGCCCTACGAGCAGTACTTC. It yields the protein CASSAAGGGPYEQYF.

The chain has TRBV29-1 and TRBJ2-3; 13 nucleotides align to TRBD2. Looked up from germline, CDR1 is SQVTM and CDR2 is ANQGSEA. V dropped 1 base and J dropped 1; count of bases not matched to a gene: 5. This CDR3 is built from 17 residues. The CDR3 DNA reads TGCAGCGTTGAAGGGACTAGCGGGAGACGAGGCACAGATACGCAGTATTTT. It is translated as CSVEGTSGRRGTDTQYF.

This clone was found a few times. V and J are TRBV7-9 and TRBJ2-3, with D possibly TRBD1 on 5 matching bases. The V gene's germline CDR1 is SEHNR and CDR2 FQNEAQ (reference sequence). V lost 0 bases, J lost 6 bases, and 13 bases lay in between. This CDR3 is 15 amino acids long. CDR3 coding DNA: TGTGCCAGCAGCTTAGCGGGGAAAGGGGTGGATACGCAGTATTTT. Translated, it gives CASSLAGKGVDTQYF.

The chain recombines TRBV12-2 with TRBJ1-5; the table's D gene call, TRBD1, was not cross checked with the DNA. TRBV12-2 is termed a pseudogene. CDR3 length equals 18 residues. CDR3 coding DNA: TGTGCAAGTCGCTTAGCGATTACCGGGACAGGGAACAATCAGCCCCAGCATTTT. This sequence encodes CASRLAITGTGNNQPQHF.

The rearrangement joins TRBV19 to TRBJ1-1, with D maybe TRBD1 (5 bases). Germline CDR1 LNHDA, CDR2 SQIVND (reference sequence). The V end lost 3 bases, the J end lost 5 bases, and 16 bases lay between the germline ends. The CDR3 has 15 amino acids. Here the CDR3 DNA reads TGTGCCAGTAGTATCTCGGCGGGGCGCGGAACTGAAGCTTTCTTT. It codes for CASSISAGRGTEAFF.

Comment on this clone: The conserved phenylalanine or tryptophan is not found at the CDR3 terminus, so this likely reflects a read error. The chain couples TRBV11-2 to TRBJ1-1; D is unclear. The CDR3 totals 15 residues. The germline CDR1 and CDR2 sequences are SGHAT and FQNNGV. Trimming pared 3 bases from V and 1 base from J, leaving 12 bases between. The CDR3: CASSLNLARNTEAFL. The CDR3 region has the DNA TGTGCCAGCAGCTTGAATCTCGCCCGGAACACTGAAGCTTTCCTT.

The chain recombines TRBV4-3 with TRBJ2-7; unclear D gene. V lost 0 bases to trimming and J lost 0 bases, with 12 bases between them. The CDR3 spans 16 residues. Germline lookup yields CDR1 LGHNA and CDR2 YSLEER. The chain's CDR3 is CASSQDQALGSYEQYF. In DNA form, the CDR3 reads TGCGCCAGCAGCCAAGATCAGGCCTTAGGCTCCTACGAGCAGTACTTC.

This clone came up once. This chain uses TRBV6-6 with TRBJ1-1; D possibly corresponds to TRBD1 (5 bases). V was clipped by 7 bases and J by 1 base, with 19 bases between them. This CDR3 is built from 16 residues. Looked up from germline, CDR1 is MNHNY and CDR2 is SVGAGI (reference sequence). CDR3 bases: TGTGCCAGCATCGTCCTAGGGGATTTGGGGAACACTGAAGCTTTCTTT. Translating gives CASIVLGDLGNTEAFF.

V gene TRBV13 combines with J gene TRBJ2-2; 13 bases match TRBD2. The CDR3 has 17 amino acids. The J segment lost 7 bases and the V segment lost 7 bases, leaving 12 bases of the junction unmatched. Germline CDR1 PRHDT, CDR2 FYEKMQ (reference sequence). The CDR3 DNA sequence: TGTGCCAGCACCCCCGGTGGACTAGCGGGAGCGAACGGGGAGCTGTTTTTT. This sequence encodes CASTPGGLAGANGELFF.

This chain uses TRBV27 with TRBJ2-7, with D possibly being TRBD1 or TRBD2 (5 bases each). The germline V and J ends were trimmed by 5 bases and 2 bases, with 13 bases remaining between them. Looked up from germline, CDR1 is MNHEY and CDR2 is SMNVEV (reference sequence). This CDR3 has 14 residues. The CDR3 spells CASSPFQGPYEQYF. The CDR3 coding sequence is TGTGCCAGCAGTCCTTTCCAGGGACCCTACGAGCAGTACTTC.

V gene TRBV19 combines with J gene TRBJ1-2, with 10 bases identical to TRBD1. Germline values: CDR1 LNHDA, CDR2 SQIVND (reference sequence). The CDR3 loop spans 15 amino acids. V gave up 5 bases and J gave up 6 bases; unmatched junction bases: 9. The CDR3 DNA follows: TGTGCCAGTAGTCCGACGACAGGGGGCTACCATGGCTACACCTTC. Its protein is CASSPTTGGYHGYTF. The full variable domain, rest sourced from reference TRBV19 and TRBJ1-2, is DGGITQSPKYLFRKEGQNVTLSCEQNLNHDAMYWYRQDPGQGLRLIYYSQIVNDFQKGDIAEGYSVSREKKESFPLTVTSAQKNPTAFYLCASSPTTGGYHGYTFGSGTRLTVV.

The V and J genes are TRBV30 and TRBJ2-3; no clear D. This CDR3 has 12 residues. Between the trimmed V and J ends, which lost 3 bases and 1 base, there was a span of 5 bases. CDR1 is GTSNPN and CDR2 is SVGIG in the germline V gene (reference sequence). As DNA, the CDR3 is TGTGCCTGGAGAGTGGGCACAGATACGCAGTATTTT. This translates into CAWRVGTDTQYF.

The chain couples TRBV5-6 to TRBJ1-4; D gene unclear. This CDR3 contains 16 residues. Trimming removed 4 bases from V and 0 bases from J, with 13 bases in between. CDR1 SGHDT and CDR2 YYEEEE come from the germline V gene. This chain's CDR3 is CASSTTTFATNEKLFF. CDR3 DNA: TGTGCCAGCAGCACCACGACATTCGCAACTAATGAAAAACTGTTTTTT.

This chain links TRBV27 with TRBJ2-3; no reliable D call. This CDR3 region has 14 residues. Germline assignment: CDR1 MNHEY and CDR2 SMNVEV (reference sequence). The germline V and J ends were trimmed by 5 bases and 4 bases, with 13 bases remaining between them. The CDR3: CASSPPPPADTQYF. Written as DNA, the CDR3 is TGTGCCAGCAGTCCTCCGCCCCCCGCAGATACGCAGTATTTT.

This chain connects TRBV4-2 to TRBJ2-7, with 10 positions matching TRBD2. V shed 1 base, J shed 1 base, and the junction held 7 bases outside the gene matches. The germline CDR1 and CDR2 sequences are LGHNA and YNFKEQ. The CDR3 contains 17 residues. The CDR3 spells CASSQAPVLAGSYEQYF. The CDR3, as DNA: TGTGCCAGCAGCCAAGCCCCGGTACTAGCGGGATCCTACGAGCAGTACTTC.

This chain connects TRBV29-1 to TRBJ2-7; TRBD1 agrees at 8 bases. This CDR3 region has 13 residues. The ends lost 4 bases at V and 2 bases at J; junction bases unmatched: 4. Germline assignment: CDR1 SQVTM and CDR2 ANQGSEA. DNA of the CDR3: TGCAGCGTTGGTAAGACAGGGGCCTACGAGCAGTACTTC. Amino acids: CSVGKTGAYEQYF.

The chain recombines TRBV6-5 with TRBJ2-2; tentative D call: TRBD2 (6 bases). This CDR3 region has 15 residues. V was cut by 3 bases and J by 5 bases, with 13 bases left in between. Germline CDR1 and CDR2: MNHEY and SVGAGI. This CDR3 is CASSYGGSGTGELFF. The CDR3, as DNA: TGTGCCAGCAGTTATGGAGGGAGTGGGACCGGGGAGCTGTTTTTT.